The TCR beta chain under discussion was sequenced for a study of memory CD4+ T cells and cytomegalovirus serostatus. Per the original methods: Out-of-frame sequences were removed, leaving about 2,300,000 distinct TCRbeta sequences. Produced via immunoSEQ multiplex PCR; TCRdb's table is partial and in-frame only. V, J and clone size reflect that table, while D and trimming were determined from the DNA. The table lists around 76,000 clones, around four fifths of them singletons. The sort gate was single viable CD3+CD4+CD8-CD45RO+ cells for memory CD4+ T cells. Total CD4+ T cells were enriched by CD4 positive selection. Study-level results: A US-trained random forest predicted CMV serostatus with median AUC approximately 0.9. Suggested: most of the CMV-linked TCR signature lies in CD4+ memory cells.

A note on this clone: Its antigen is still unknown.

This CDR3 comprises 16 residues. V was cut by 0 bases and J by 4 bases, with 15 bases left in between. Germline V gene lookup returns CDR1 SGHDN and CDR2 FVKESK. Sequencing used memory CD4+ T cells from blood. The chain is built from TRBV14 and TRBJ1-2; D might be TRBD1 (5 bases). The receptor was isolated from an adult in good health and CMV-seropositive. This CDR3 is CASSQDRDRPGYGYTF. DNA for the CDR3: TGTGCCAGCAGCCAAGATAGGGACCGACCCGGCTATGGCTACACCTTC.